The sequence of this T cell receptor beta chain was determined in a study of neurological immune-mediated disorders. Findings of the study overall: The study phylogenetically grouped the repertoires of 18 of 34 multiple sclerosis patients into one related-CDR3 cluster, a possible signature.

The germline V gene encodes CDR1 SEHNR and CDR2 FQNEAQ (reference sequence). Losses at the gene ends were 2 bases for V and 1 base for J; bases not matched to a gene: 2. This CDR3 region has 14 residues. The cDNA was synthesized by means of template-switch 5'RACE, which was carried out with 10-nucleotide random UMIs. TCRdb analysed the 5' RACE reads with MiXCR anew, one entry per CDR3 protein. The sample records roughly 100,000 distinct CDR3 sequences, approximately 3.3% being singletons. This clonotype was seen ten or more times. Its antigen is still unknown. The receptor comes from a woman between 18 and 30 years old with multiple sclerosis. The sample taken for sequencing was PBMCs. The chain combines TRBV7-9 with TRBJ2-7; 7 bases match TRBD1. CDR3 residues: CASSLTGVSYEQYF. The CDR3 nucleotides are TGTGCCAGCAGCTTAACAGGGGTGTCCTACGAGCAGTACTTC.